Listed below are T cell receptor beta chains from one sample, sequenced in a study of blood T cell repertoires in COVID-19. Here immunoSEQ multiplex PCR was the method, and the copy in TCRdb shows in-frame clones only, minus some. The data show around 250,000 clones, approximately 87% seen once. Sequencing used peripheral blood. The receptors derive from a human donor in a cohort sampled during active COVID-19. Each CDR3 is given with its conserved first and last residue. A D gene is named only where the DNA matches it firmly. Some rows have no size entry. The others give once, few or many, or a class for an expanded clone.

cdr3_aa cdr3_nt j_call d_call v_call clone_size
CASSPTGFYGYTF TGTGCCAGCAGCCCGACAGGGTTCTATGGCTACACCTTC TRBJ1-2 TRBD1 TRBV28 .
CASSFTPAGGELFF TGTGCCAGCAGCTTTACCCCTGCGGGCGGGGAGCTGTTTTTT TRBJ2-2 . TRBV7-9 .
CASSLVSLAGGQNTGELFF TGCGCCAGCAGCTTGGTGTCACTAGCGGGAGGTCAGAACACCGGGGAGCTGTTTTTT TRBJ2-2 TRBD2 TRBV5-1 .
CATSQYNEQFF TGTGCCACTTCACAGTACAATGAGCAGTTCTTC TRBJ2-1 . TRBV24-1 .
CASSLRTSGSTRNEQFF TGTGCCAGCAGCCTCAGGACTAGCGGGAGCACTCGAAATGAGCAGTTCTTC TRBJ2-1 TRBD2 TRBV3-1/TRBV3-2 many
CATSDSSRVGETQYF TGTGCCACCAGTGATAGTAGCCGGGTGGGAGAGACCCAGTACTTC TRBJ2-5 . TRBV24-1 .
CASSPAGQNYGYTF TGTGCCAGCAGCCCGGCAGGACAGAACTATGGCTACACCTTC TRBJ1-2 . TRBV3-1/TRBV3-2 .
CASSLRDSLYEQYF TGCGCCAGCAGCTTGAGGGACAGTCTCTACGAGCAGTACTTC TRBJ2-7 TRBD1 TRBV5-1 .
CASRQGAGYNEQFF TGCGCCAGCAGACAGGGGGCGGGGTACAATGAGCAGTTCTTC TRBJ2-1 TRBD1 TRBV5-1 once
CASSDFQEVTDTQYF TGTGCCAGCAGTGATTTTCAGGAGGTCACAGATACGCAGTATTTT TRBJ2-3 . TRBV25-1 .
CASSGTDRGNTEAFF TGCGCCAGCAGTGGTACCGACAGGGGTAACACTGAAGCTTTCTTT TRBJ1-1 TRBD1 TRBV10-1 .
CASSLASRGDTQYF TGTGCCAGCAGCTTGGCGTCTAGGGGAGATACGCAGTATTTT TRBJ2-3 . TRBV5-6 .
CASSQDIDSGSRSYNEQFF TGCGCCAGCAGCCAAGATATTGATAGCGGGAGTAGGTCCTACAATGAGCAGTTCTTC TRBJ2-1 TRBD2 TRBV4-1 .
CASSLAGASTF TGTGCCAGCAGCTTGGCAGGGGCCTCCACCTTC TRBJ1-2 . TRBV13 .
CARRQGRRWAFF TGTGCCAGGCGACAGGGGAGGAGGTGGGCTTTCTTT TRBJ1-1 TRBD1 TRBV2 .
CASSLRDRGSGSNQPQHF TGTGCCAGCAGCTTGCGGGACAGGGGCTCTGGTAGCAATCAGCCCCAGCATTTT TRBJ1-5 TRBD1 TRBV7-8 .
CASSLARVDQPQHF TGTGCCAGCAGCTTAGCCAGGGTGGATCAGCCCCAGCATTTT TRBJ1-5 . TRBV7-3 .
CASSPQENTEAFF TGTGCCAGCAGTCCTCAGGAGAACACTGAAGCTTTCTTT TRBJ1-1 . TRBV6-4 .
CASSKRWGQPLPLHF TGTGCCAGCAGCAAACGGTGGGGACAGCCACTGCCCCTCCACTTT TRBJ1-6 TRBD1 TRBV7-2 .
CASSPPYSFGNTIYF TGTGCCAGCTCACCACCCTACAGCTTTGGAAACACCATATATTTT TRBJ1-3 . TRBV18 .
CASHFGGAKETQYF TGCGCCAGCCATTTTGGGGGGGCCAAAGAGACCCAGTACTTC TRBJ2-5 . TRBV5-1 once
CASSEDRDRENTGELFF TGTGCCAGCAGCGAGGACCGGGACAGGGAAAACACCGGGGAGCTGTTTTTT TRBJ2-2 TRBD1 TRBV5-6 .
CASSGYYPGQGIRGYTF TGTGCCAGCAGTGGCTACTATCCGGGACAGGGGATTAGGGGCTACACCTTC TRBJ1-2 TRBD1 TRBV6-1 .
CSAAGGLTEAFF TGCAGCGCCGCGGGAGGGCTTACTGAAGCTTTCTTT TRBJ1-1 . TRBV29-1 .
CASSTLGVGGYTF TGTGCCAGCAGTACCTTGGGAGTGGGGGGCTACACCTTC TRBJ1-2 . TRBV12-3/TRBV12-4 .
CASISGKNTEAFF TGTGCCAGCATTTCAGGCAAGAACACTGAAGCTTTCTTT TRBJ1-1 . TRBV2 .
CASSLADGGQPQHF TGTGCCAGCAGTCTGGCAGATGGGGGCCAGCCCCAGCATTTT TRBJ1-5 . TRBV6-5 .
CASSPPISWQFF TGTGCCAGCTCACCCCCTATTTCCTGGCAGTTCTTC TRBJ2-1 . TRBV18 .
CASSPPIRDEQFF TGTGCCAGCAGCCCCCCCATCCGGGATGAGCAGTTCTTC TRBJ2-1 . TRBV7-9 .
CASSADRANTEAFF TGCGCCAGCAGCGCGGACAGGGCGAACACTGAAGCTTTCTTT TRBJ1-1 TRBD1 TRBV5-1 .
CSVHVRTGETQYF TGCAGCGTCCACGTCCGCACGGGGGAGACCCAGTACTTC TRBJ2-5 . TRBV29-1 few
CASSLGQGREKLFF TGTGCCAGCAGCCTGGGACAGGGGAGGGAAAAACTGTTTTTT TRBJ1-4 TRBD1 TRBV11-2 .
CASSQRAGSRGYTF TGTGCCAGCAGCCAAAGGGCGGGATCACGCGGCTACACCTTC TRBJ1-2 . TRBV3-1/TRBV3-2 .
CSVEAPSRDRGGNDYGYTF TGCAGCGTTGAAGCCCCCAGTCGGGACAGGGGCGGCAACGACTATGGCTACACCTTC TRBJ1-2 TRBD1 TRBV29-1 .
CASSIRDRYEQYF TGTGCCAGCAGTATCCGGGACAGATACGAGCAGTACTTC TRBJ2-7 TRBD1 TRBV12-3/TRBV12-4 .
CASSPDRGGPSGNTIYF TGTGCCAGCAGCCCGGACCGGGGAGGGCCCTCTGGAAACACCATATATTTT TRBJ1-3 . TRBV27 .
CASSEGLAGVSQETQYF TGCGCCAGCAGTGAGGGACTAGCGGGGGTCTCCCAAGAGACCCAGTACTTC TRBJ2-5 TRBD2 TRBV10-1 .
CASSSPGTGGMNTEAFF TGTGCCAGTAGTAGCCCCGGGACAGGGGGCATGAACACTGAAGCTTTCTTT TRBJ1-1 TRBD1 TRBV19 once
CASSLSGIGGYTF TGTGCCAGCAGTTTGTCGGGGATAGGGGGCTACACCTTC TRBJ1-2 . TRBV12-3/TRBV12-4 .
CASRENSNQPQHF TGTGCCAGCAGGGAGAATAGCAATCAGCCCCAGCATTTT TRBJ1-5 . TRBV6-5 .
CASSVRMLTTGSYGYTF TGTGCCAGCAGCGTACGCATGCTTACGACAGGGAGCTATGGCTACACCTTC TRBJ1-2 TRBD1 TRBV11-2 .
CASKFGGGSQPQHF TGTGCCAGCAAATTCGGTGGCGGGTCTCAGCCCCAGCATTTT TRBJ1-5 . TRBV28 once
CASSSILAAYTDTQYF TGTGCCAGCAGTTCGATCCTAGCGGCCTACACAGATACGCAGTATTTT TRBJ2-3 TRBD2 TRBV6-6 .
CASSLRTSGGPDTQYF TGTGCCAGCAGCCTCCGGACTAGCGGGGGCCCCGATACGCAGTATTTT TRBJ2-3 . TRBV21-1 .
CASSLSLYEQYF TGTGCCAGCAGTTTATCACTCTACGAGCAGTACTTC TRBJ2-7 . TRBV28 .